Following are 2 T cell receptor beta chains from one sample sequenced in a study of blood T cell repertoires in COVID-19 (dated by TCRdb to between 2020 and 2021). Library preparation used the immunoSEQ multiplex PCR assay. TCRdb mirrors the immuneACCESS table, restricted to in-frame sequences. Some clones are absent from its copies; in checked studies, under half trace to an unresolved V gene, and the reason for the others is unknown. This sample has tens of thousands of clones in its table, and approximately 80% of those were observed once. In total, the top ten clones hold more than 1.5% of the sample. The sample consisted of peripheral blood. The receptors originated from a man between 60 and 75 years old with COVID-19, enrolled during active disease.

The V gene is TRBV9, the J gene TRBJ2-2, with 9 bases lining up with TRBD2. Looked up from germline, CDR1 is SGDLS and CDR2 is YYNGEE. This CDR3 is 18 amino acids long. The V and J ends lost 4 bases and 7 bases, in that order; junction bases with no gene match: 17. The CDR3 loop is CASSSPREGSGRYGELFF. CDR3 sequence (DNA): TGTGCCAGCAGCTCCCCGAGGGAGGGTAGCGGGAGATACGGGGAGCTGTTTTTT. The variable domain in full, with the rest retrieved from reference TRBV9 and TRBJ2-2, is DSGVTQTPKHLITATGQRVTLRCSPRSGDLSVYWYQQSLDQGLQFLIQYYNGEERAKGNILERFSAQQFPDLHSELNLSSLELGDSALYFCASSSPREGSGRYGELFFGEGSRLTVL.

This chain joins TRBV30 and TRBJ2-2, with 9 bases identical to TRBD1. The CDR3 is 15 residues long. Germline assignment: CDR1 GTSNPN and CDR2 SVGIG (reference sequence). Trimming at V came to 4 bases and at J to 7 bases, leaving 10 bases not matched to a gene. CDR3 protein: CAWTTGTGLGGELFF. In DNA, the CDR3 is TGTGCCTGGACTACCGGGACAGGGTTAGGCGGGGAGCTGTTTTTT.